This T cell receptor beta chain was recorded in a study of CD8 T cells in Susac syndrome. Random-hexamer reverse transcription was applied to roughly 0.45 to 1 ug RNA. Amplification of the TCR beta CDR3 was carried out by immunoSEQ multiplex PCR, which spanned a total of 54 Vbeta and 13 Jbeta segments. TCRdb re-analysed the immunoSEQ multiplex PCR reads in MiXCR, keeping a single row per CDR3 protein. The table records roughly 180,000 distinct CDR3 sequences, under 95% of them present only once. Control patients had untreated stable or active relapsing-remitting multiple sclerosis by revised McDonald criteria. CD8+ and CD4+ T cells were negatively isolated; TEMRA cells were FACS-enriched. CDR1 SEHNR and CDR2 FQNEAQ come from the germline V gene (reference sequence). Trimming stripped 5 bases from V and 9 bases from J, with 16 bases between. The CDR3 consists of 13 residues.

V usage is TRBV7-9 and J usage is TRBJ2-5, with a tentative D call TRBD2 (5 bases). Sequenced material: CD4+ T cells from PBMCs. The clonotype was recovered from a human donor with multiple sclerosis. The CDR3 sequence is CASSPRAARAQYF. The CDR3 bases are TGTGCCAGCAGCCCGCGGGCAGCACGGGCCCAGTACTTC.